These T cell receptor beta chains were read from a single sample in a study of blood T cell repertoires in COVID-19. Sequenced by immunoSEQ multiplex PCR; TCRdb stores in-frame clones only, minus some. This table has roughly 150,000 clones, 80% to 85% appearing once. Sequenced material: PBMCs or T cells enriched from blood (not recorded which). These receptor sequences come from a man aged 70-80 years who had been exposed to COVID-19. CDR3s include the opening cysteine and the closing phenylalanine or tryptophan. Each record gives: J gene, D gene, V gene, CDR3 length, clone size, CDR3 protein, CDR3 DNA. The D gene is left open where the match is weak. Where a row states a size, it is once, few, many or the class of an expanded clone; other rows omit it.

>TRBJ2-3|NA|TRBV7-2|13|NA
CASSDTHTDTQYF
TGTGCCAGCAGCGACACGCACACAGATACGCAGTATTTT
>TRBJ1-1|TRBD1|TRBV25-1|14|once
CASSMAGTGRPAFF
TGTGCCAGCAGTATGGCCGGGACAGGGAGGCCAGCTTTCTTT
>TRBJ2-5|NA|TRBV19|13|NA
CASSITAGETQYF
TGTGCCAGTAGTATTACGGCGGGAGAGACCCAGTACTTC
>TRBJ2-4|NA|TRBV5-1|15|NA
CASSLGRGGQNIQYF
TGCGCCAGCAGCTTAGGCCGGGGGGGACAGAACATTCAGTACTTC
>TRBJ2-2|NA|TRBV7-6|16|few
CASSPYRTANTGELFF
TGTGCCAGCAGCCCCTACCGGACAGCGAACACCGGGGAGCTGTTTTTT
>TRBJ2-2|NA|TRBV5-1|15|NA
CASSLGQLNTGELFF
TGCGCCAGCAGCTTAGGACAGCTCAACACCGGGGAGCTGTTTTTT
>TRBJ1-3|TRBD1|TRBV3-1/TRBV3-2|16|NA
CASVGQGFYSGNTIYF
TGTGCCAGTGTAGGACAGGGCTTCTACTCTGGAAACACCATATATTTT
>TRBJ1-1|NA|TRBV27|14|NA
CASSPPRGLTEAFF
TGTGCCAGCAGTCCGCCGAGAGGGCTCACTGAAGCTTTCTTT
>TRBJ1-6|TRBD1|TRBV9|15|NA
CASSTRQGTNSPLHF
TGTGCCAGCAGCACTCGACAGGGTACTAATTCACCCCTCCACTTT
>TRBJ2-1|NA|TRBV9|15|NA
CASTVPWSSYNEQFF
TGTGCCAGCACCGTGCCCTGGAGCTCCTACAATGAGCAGTTCTTC
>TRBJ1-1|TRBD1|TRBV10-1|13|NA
CASRQGANSEAFF
TGCGCCAGCAGACAGGGGGCTAACTCTGAAGCTTTCTTT
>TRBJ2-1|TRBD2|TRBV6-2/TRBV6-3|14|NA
CASSPSGRGNEQFF
TGTGCCAGCAGCCCTAGCGGGAGGGGCAATGAGCAGTTCTTC
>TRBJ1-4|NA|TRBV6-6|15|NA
CASSYSDTPGEKLFF
TGTGCCAGCAGTTACTCTGACACCCCGGGGGAAAAACTGTTTTTT
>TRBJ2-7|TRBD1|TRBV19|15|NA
CASSVGQGLPHEQYF
TGTGCCAGTAGTGTCGGACAGGGCCTCCCGCACGAGCAGTACTTC
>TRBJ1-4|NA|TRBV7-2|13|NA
CASSLGHNEKLFF
TGTGCCAGCAGCTTAGGACATAATGAAAAACTGTTTTTT